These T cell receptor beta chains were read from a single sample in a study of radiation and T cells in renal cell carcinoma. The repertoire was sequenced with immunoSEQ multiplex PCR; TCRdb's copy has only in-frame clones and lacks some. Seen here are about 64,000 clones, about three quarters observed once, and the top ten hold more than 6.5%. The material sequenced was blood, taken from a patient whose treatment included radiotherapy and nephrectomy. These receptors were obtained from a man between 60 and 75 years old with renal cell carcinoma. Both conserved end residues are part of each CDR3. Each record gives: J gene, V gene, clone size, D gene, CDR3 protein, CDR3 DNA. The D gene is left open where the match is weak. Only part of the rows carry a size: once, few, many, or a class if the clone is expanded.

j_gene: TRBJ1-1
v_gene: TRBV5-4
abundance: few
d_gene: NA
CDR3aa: CASSPEGGSTEAFF
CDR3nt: TGTGCCAGCAGCCCGGAAGGGGGAAGCACTGAAGCTTTCTTT

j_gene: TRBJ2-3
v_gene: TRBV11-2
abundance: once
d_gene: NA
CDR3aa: CASSLVFGDTDTQYF
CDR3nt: TGTGCCAGCAGCTTAGTTTTTGGGGACACAGATACGCAGTATTTT

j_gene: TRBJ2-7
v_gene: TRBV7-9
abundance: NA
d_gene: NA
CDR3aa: CASSLGGQGPGYEQYF
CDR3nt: TGTGCCAGCAGCTTAGGAGGCCAAGGGCCAGGGTACGAGCAGTACTTC

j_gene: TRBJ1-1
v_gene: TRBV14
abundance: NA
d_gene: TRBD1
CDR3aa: CASSHFQGARDTEAFF
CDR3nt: TGTGCCAGCAGCCACTTTCAGGGGGCGAGGGATACTGAAGCTTTCTTT

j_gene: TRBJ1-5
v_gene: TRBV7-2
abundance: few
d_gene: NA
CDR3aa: CASSLRVGDNQPQHF
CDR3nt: TGTGCCAGCAGCTTAAGGGTAGGGGACAATCAGCCCCAGCATTTT

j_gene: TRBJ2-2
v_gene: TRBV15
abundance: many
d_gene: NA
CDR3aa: CATSWESANTGELFF
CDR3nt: TGTGCCACCAGCTGGGAGAGCGCGAACACCGGGGAGCTGTTTTTT

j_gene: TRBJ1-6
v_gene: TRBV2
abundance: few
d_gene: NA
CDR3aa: CASRRQQDGTLHF
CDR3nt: TGTGCCAGCCGTAGGCAGCAGGACGGGACCCTCCACTTT

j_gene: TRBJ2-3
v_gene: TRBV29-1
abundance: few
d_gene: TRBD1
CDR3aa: CSVEGQGLADTQYF
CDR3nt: TGCAGCGTTGAAGGACAGGGGTTGGCAGATACGCAGTATTTT

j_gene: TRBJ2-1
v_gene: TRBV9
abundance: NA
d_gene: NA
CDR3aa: CASSGGAGVEQFF
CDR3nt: TGTGCCAGCAGTGGTGGGGCGGGTGTTGAGCAGTTCTTC

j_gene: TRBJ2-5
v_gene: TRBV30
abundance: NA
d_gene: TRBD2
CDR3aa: CAWSGGGLTQETQYF
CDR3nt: TGTGCCTGGAGTGGGGGGGGACTTACTCAAGAGACCCAGTACTTC

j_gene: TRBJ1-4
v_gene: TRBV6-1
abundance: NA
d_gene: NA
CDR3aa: CASSAGSSNEKLFF
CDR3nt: TGTGCCAGCAGTGCGGGCAGTAGTAATGAAAAACTGTTTTTT

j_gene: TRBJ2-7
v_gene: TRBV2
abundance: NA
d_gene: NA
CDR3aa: CASSENLGESVGYEQYF
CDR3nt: TGTGCCAGCAGTGAAAATTTAGGCGAGTCTGTAGGTTACGAGCAGTACTTC

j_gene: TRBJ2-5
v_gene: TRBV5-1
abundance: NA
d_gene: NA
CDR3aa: CASSLEGRAWETQYF
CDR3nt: TGCGCCAGCAGCTTGGAGGGCAGGGCATGGGAGACCCAGTACTTC

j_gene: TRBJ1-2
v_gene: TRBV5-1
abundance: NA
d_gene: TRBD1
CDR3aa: CASSFQGASDGYTF
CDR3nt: TGCGCCAGCAGCTTCCAGGGGGCTTCGGATGGCTACACCTTC

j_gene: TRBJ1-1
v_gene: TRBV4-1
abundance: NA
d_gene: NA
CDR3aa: CASRTENLRWDEAFF
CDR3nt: TGCGCCAGCCGGACAGAAAATCTTCGGTGGGATGAAGCTTTCTTT

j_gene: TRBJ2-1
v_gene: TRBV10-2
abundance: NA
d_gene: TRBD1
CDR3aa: CASGRQGATNNEQFF
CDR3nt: TGCGCCAGCGGCCGACAGGGGGCCACCAACAATGAGCAGTTCTTC

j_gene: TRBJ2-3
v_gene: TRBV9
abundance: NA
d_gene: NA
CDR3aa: CASSVEAAGYGTDTQYF
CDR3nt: TGTGCCAGCAGCGTAGAAGCCGCAGGTTACGGCACAGATACGCAGTATTTT

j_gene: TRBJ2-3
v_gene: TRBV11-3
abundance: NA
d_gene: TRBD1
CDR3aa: CASNGGDRTDTQYF
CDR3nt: TGTGCCAGCAACGGAGGGGACAGGACAGATACGCAGTATTTT

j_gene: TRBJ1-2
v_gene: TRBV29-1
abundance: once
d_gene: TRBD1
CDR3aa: CSVDTGGNYGYTF
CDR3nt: TGCAGCGTTGATACAGGGGGAAACTATGGCTACACCTTC

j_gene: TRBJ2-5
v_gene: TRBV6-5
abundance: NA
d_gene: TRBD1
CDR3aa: CASSYYEQGDETQYF
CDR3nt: TGTGCCAGCAGTTACTACGAACAGGGGGACGAGACCCAGTACTTC

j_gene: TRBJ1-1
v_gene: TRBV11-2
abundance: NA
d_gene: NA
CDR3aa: CASSLDRGGVYTEAFF
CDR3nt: TGTGCCAGCAGCTTAGACAGGGGAGGAGTATACACTGAAGCTTTCTTT

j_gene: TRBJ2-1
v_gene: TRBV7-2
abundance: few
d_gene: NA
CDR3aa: CASSPRASNYNEQFF
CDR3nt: TGTGCCAGCAGCCCTCGGGCTAGCAACTACAATGAGCAGTTCTTC

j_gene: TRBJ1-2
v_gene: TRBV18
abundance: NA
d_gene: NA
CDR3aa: CASSPPDIYYYGYTF
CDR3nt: TGTGCCAGCTCACCTCCGGACATCTATTACTATGGCTACACCTTC

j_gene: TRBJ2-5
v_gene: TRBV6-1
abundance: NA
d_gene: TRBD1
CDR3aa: CASSDKVRGTGNQETQYF
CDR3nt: TGTGCCAGCAGTGACAAGGTCAGAGGGACAGGTAACCAAGAGACCCAGTACTTC

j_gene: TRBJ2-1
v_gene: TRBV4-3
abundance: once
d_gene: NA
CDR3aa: CASSQDLFSYNEQFF
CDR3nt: TGCGCCAGCAGCCAGGACCTATTCTCCTACAATGAGCAGTTCTTC

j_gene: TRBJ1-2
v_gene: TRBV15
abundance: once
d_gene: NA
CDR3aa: CATSRDGWNYGYTF
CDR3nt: TGTGCCACCAGCAGAGACGGGTGGAACTATGGCTACACCTTC

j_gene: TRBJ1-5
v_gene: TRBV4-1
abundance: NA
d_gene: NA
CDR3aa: CASSQDWSSWVRDNQPQHF
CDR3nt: TGCGCCAGCAGCCAAGATTGGAGCAGTTGGGTTCGTGACAATCAGCCCCAGCATTTT

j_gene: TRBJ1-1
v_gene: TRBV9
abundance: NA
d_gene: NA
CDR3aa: CASSLGISTVNTEAFF
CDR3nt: TGTGCCAGCAGCCTAGGTATTTCGACGGTGAACACTGAAGCTTTCTTT

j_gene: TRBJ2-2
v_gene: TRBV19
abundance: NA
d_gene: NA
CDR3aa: CASSTGHTTGELFF
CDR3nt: TGTGCCAGTAGTACGGGACATACAACTGGGGAGCTGTTTTTT

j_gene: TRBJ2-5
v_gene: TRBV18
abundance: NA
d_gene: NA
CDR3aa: CASSSGAEETQYF
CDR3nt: TGTGCCAGCTCGTCCGGGGCCGAAGAGACCCAGTACTTC

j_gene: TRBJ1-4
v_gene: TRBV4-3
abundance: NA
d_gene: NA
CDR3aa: CASSQEGRGGFSEKLFF
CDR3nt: TGCGCCAGCAGCCAAGAAGGTCGGGGGGGTTTTAGTGAAAAACTGTTTTTT

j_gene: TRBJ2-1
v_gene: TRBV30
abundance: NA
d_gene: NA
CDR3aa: CAWSVGPEQFF
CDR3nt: TGTGCCTGGAGTGTAGGACCTGAGCAGTTCTTC

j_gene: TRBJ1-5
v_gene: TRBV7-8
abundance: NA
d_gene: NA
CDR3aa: CASGGGINQPQHF
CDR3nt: TGTGCCAGCGGGGGAGGGATTAATCAGCCCCAGCATTTT

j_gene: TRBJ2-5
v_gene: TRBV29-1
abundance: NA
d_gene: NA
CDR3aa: CSVERGASAGQETQYF
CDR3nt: TGCAGCGTTGAAAGGGGCGCTAGTGCTGGGCAAGAGACCCAGTACTTC

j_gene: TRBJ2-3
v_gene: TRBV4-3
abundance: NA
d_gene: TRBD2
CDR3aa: CASSQDSGGRSDTQYF
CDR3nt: TGCGCCAGCAGCCAAGATTCGGGGGGGCGGTCAGATACGCAGTATTTT

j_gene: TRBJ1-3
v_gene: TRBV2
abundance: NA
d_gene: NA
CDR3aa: CASRGGTGAFSGNTIYF
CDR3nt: TGTGCCAGCAGAGGGGGAACAGGCGCGTTCTCTGGAAACACCATATATTTT

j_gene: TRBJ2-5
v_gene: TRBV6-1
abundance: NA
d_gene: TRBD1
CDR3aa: CASSEFGQGAWETQYF
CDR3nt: TGTGCCAGCAGTGAGTTCGGACAGGGGGCGTGGGAGACCCAGTACTTC

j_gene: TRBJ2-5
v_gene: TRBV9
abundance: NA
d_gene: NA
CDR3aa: CASSVAWGRETQYF
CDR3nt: TGTGCCAGCAGCGTAGCTTGGGGGAGAGAGACCCAGTACTTC

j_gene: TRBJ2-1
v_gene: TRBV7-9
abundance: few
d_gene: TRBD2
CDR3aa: CASSLDGGAWDEQFF
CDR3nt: TGTGCCAGCAGCTTAGACGGGGGGGCATGGGATGAGCAGTTCTTC

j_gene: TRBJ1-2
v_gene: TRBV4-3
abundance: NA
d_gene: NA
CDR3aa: CASSQEYGRGDWLGYTF
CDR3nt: TGCGCCAGCAGCCAAGAATACGGCAGGGGCGATTGGCTTGGCTACACCTTC

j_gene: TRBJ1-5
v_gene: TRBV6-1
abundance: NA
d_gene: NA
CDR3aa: CASSEDRRTYQPQHF
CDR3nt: TGTGCCAGCAGTGAAGATCGGCGTACTTATCAGCCCCAGCATTTT

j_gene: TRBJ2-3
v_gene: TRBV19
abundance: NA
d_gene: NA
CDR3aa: CASSIWPSERDTQYF
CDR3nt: TGTGCCAGTAGTATTTGGCCTAGCGAGCGGGATACGCAGTATTTT

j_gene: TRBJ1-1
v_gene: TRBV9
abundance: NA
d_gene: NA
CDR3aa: CASSVDIHTEAFF
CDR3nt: TGTGCCAGCAGCGTCGACATCCACACTGAAGCTTTCTTT

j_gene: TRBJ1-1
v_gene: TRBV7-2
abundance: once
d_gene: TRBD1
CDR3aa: CASSLALSGQGRDEAFF
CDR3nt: TGTGCCAGCAGCTTAGCGCTTTCGGGACAGGGAAGGGATGAAGCTTTCTTT

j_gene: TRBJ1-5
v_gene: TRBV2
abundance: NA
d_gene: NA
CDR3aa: CASTRGLGHQPQHF
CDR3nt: TGTGCCAGCACTAGGGGGTTGGGTCATCAGCCCCAGCATTTT

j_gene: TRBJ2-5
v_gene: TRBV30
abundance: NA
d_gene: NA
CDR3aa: CAWTGNQETQYF
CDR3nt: TGTGCCTGGACGGGTAACCAAGAGACCCAGTACTTC

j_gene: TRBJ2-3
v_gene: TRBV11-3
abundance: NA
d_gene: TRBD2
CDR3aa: CASSLRSGSGTDTQYF
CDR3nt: TGTGCCAGCAGCTTACGGAGCGGGAGTGGCACAGATACGCAGTATTTT

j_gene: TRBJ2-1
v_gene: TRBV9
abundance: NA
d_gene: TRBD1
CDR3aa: CASSVSGQGSHNEQFF
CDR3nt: TGTGCCAGCAGCGTATCTGGACAGGGGAGCCACAATGAGCAGTTCTTC

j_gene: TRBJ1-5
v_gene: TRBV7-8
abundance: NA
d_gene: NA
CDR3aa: CASSLETSNQPQHF
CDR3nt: TGTGCCAGCAGCTTAGAGACTAGCAATCAGCCCCAGCATTTT

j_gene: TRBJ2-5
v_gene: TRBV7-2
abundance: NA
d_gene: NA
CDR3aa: CASSLVAGAETQYF
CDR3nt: TGTGCCAGCAGCTTAGTGGCGGGGGCAGAGACCCAGTACTTC